The 11 T cell receptor beta chains listed next were all sequenced from one sample in a study of T cells in Graves' hyperthyroidism and ophthalmopathy. The investigators amplified TCR beta CDR3 regions from RNA transcripts. When the TCR CDR3 underwent first-round RT-PCR, the HTBI primer set was used. TCRdb reprocessed the multiplex PCR reads via MiXCR and lists one record per CDR3 protein. The repertoire has roughly 700,000 distinct CDR3 sequences, 14% of them found once; the top ten carry about a tenth. The source material was blood. The receptors were gathered from a woman under 30 with Graves' hyperthyroidism.

This clonotype was detected a few times. V and J are TRBV12-3 or TRBV12-4 and TRBJ1-5, with D unclear. Trimming took off 6 bases at V and 10 bases at J, with 16 bases between the two ends. There are 13 residues in the CDR3. The CDR3 spells CASRDQNPGPQHF. DNA for the CDR3: TGTGCCAGCAGGGATCAAAATCCGGGACCCCAGCATTTT.

This clonotype appeared many times. The chain joins TRBV3-1 to TRBJ2-1; D is undetermined. The CDR3 totals 16 residues. The V end was cut by 2 bases, the J end by 7 bases, with 18 bases between. Germline V CDR1 and CDR2: LGHDT, YNNKEL (reference sequence). Written as DNA, the CDR3 is TGTGCCAGCAGCCAACGCGGAAGCCGCCCTATGAATGAGCAGTTCTTC. The encoded protein is CASSQRGSRPMNEQFF.

This clonotype was observed at least ten times. The chain carries TRBV10-2 and TRBJ1-3; 7 bases fit TRBD1. Trimming at V came to 5 bases and at J to 4 bases, leaving 5 bases not matched to a gene. Per germline, CDR1 WSHSY and CDR2 SAAADI. This CDR3 is 14 amino acids long. CDR3 protein: CASSRQGRGNTIYF. Here the CDR3 DNA reads TGCGCCAGCAGTCGACAGGGTCGCGGAAACACCATATATTTT.

This clonotype was observed a few times. The chain has TRBV5-6 and TRBJ2-5; TRBD2 matches 7 bases. With V trimmed by 4 bases and J by 1 base, 4 bases remained unmatched. The germline V gene has CDR1 SGHDT and CDR2 YYEEEE. This CDR3 is built from 14 residues. The CDR3 here is CASSPGLVQETQYF. The CDR3, as DNA: TGTGCCAGCAGCCCTGGACTAGTCCAAGAGACCCAGTACTTC.

This clonotype occurred a few times. The chain uses TRBV19 and TRBJ1-2, with 7 bases that match TRBD1. CDR3 size: 15 residues. The germline gives CDR1 LNHDA, CDR2 SQIVND (reference sequence). Trimming removed 4 bases from V and 0 bases from J; junction bases left unmatched: 5. Here the CDR3 reads CASSTTTGTNYGYTF. The DNA of the CDR3 is TGTGCCAGTAGTACAACGACAGGGACTAACTATGGCTACACCTTC.

The CDR3 sequence is CASSRGPTGSDRNSPLHF. As DNA, the CDR3 is TGTGCCAGCAGCCGGGGCCCGACAGGGAGTGATCGAAATTCACCCCTCCACTTT. The V and J genes are TRBV5-5 and TRBJ1-6; 7 bases agree with TRBD1. The CDR3 runs 18 residues. The V and J ends lost 4 bases and 7 bases, in that order; junction bases with no gene match: 17. CDR1 is SGHKS, CDR2 YYEKEE, per germline (reference sequence).

This clonotype was observed many times. The J gene is TRBJ2-7, the V gene TRBV3-1, with TRBD2 matching over 8 bases. This CDR3 has 16 amino acids. Germline CDR1 reads LGHDT; CDR2 reads YNNKEL (reference sequence). Losses at the gene ends were 1 base for V and 4 bases for J; bases not matched to a gene: 9. CDR3 region: CASSQGPGGGGYEQYF. In nucleotides, the CDR3 is TGTGCCAGCAGCCAAGGTCCGGGAGGGGGAGGATACGAGCAGTACTTC.

This chain connects TRBV2 to TRBJ1-5; 9 positions match TRBD1. Losses at the gene ends were 1 base for V and 4 bases for J; bases not matched to a gene: 5. This CDR3 is 16 amino acids long. Germline CDR1 is SNHLY and CDR2 is FYNNEI. The CDR3 here is CASSEGRQGENQPQHF. The DNA of the CDR3 is TGTGCCAGCAGTGAAGGGAGACAGGGGGAGAATCAGCCCCAGCATTTT.

This clonotype appeared many times. V and J are TRBV28 and TRBJ1-5; possible D gene TRBD1, 5 bases. The V gene lost 7 bases and the J gene lost 6 bases, with 13 bases spanning the gap. CDR1 and CDR2 from the germline V gene are MDHEN and SYDVKM. This CDR3 comprises 13 residues. CDR3 sequence: CASTRQKGQPQHF. DNA for the CDR3: TGTGCCAGCACTCGACAGAAGGGTCAGCCCCAGCATTTT.

A few counts support this clonotype. V and J are TRBV6-2 or TRBV6-3 and TRBJ2-7; 7 nucleotides match TRBD2. V lost 2 bases to trimming and J lost 5 bases; unmatched junction nucleotides: 6. The CDR3 consists of 14 residues. The germline V gene has CDR1 MNHEY and CDR2 SVGEGT. Here the CDR3 DNA reads TGTGCCAGCAGTTACCGGCGGGAGTATAACGAGCAGTACTTC. Translation: CASSYRREYNEQYF.

This clonotype has ten or more counts. V gene TRBV2 combines with J gene TRBJ2-2, with 10 bases fitting TRBD2. CDR3 length equals 17 residues. Germline CDR1 reads SNHLY; CDR2 reads FYNNEI. V lost 7 bases to trimming and J lost 0 bases; unmatched junction nucleotides: 8. The CDR3 sequence: CASMEGAGGPNTGELFF. The CDR3 DNA reads as TGTGCCAGCATGGAAGGAGCGGGAGGGCCGAACACCGGGGAGCTGTTTTTT.